The present T cell receptor beta chain was sequenced within a study of CD8 T cells in Susac syndrome. Through negative isolation, CD4+ and CD8+ T cells were obtained, while TEMRA cells were enriched using FACS. Reverse transcription of roughly 0.5 to 1 ug RNA used random hexamers. TCRdb reprocessed the immunoSEQ multiplex PCR reads via MiXCR and lists one record per CDR3 protein. The repertoire holds approximately 170,000 distinct CDR3 sequences, with under 95% as singletons. Germline trimming cut 8 bases from V and 2 bases from J; bases unmatched to any gene: 5. This CDR3 comprises 13 residues. Germline assignment: CDR1 DFQATT and CDR2 SNEGSKA (reference sequence).

The specimen was CD4+ T cells from PBMCs. The receptor was isolated from a human donor in good health. The rearrangement joins TRBV20-1 to TRBJ2-7; 11 nucleotides align to TRBD2. CDR3 sequence: CSLAGGLPYEQYF. Here the CDR3 DNA reads TGCAGTCTAGCGGGGGGCCTCCCCTACGAGCAGTACTTC.